The source of this T cell receptor (beta chain) is a study of technical replicates of blood from a few donors. Generated by immunoSEQ multiplex PCR, the TCRdb table keeps only in-frame clones and is missing some. The sample includes 85,000 to 100,000 clones, under 95% of them seen just once. Only one count was recorded for this clone. Sequenced: T cells isolated from PBMCs. This TCR came from a human donor in good health.

The DNA for the CDR3 is TGTGCCAGTAAGGACAGGGTATCCTACGAGCAGTACTTC. Protein: CASKDRVSYEQYF. The chain carries TRBV19 and TRBJ2-7; 8 nucleotides align to TRBD1. Germline V gene data show CDR1 as LNHDA and CDR2 as SQIVND (reference sequence). There are 13 residues in the CDR3. Trimming took 7 bases from V and 1 from J; bases not matched to a gene: 3.